This paragraph covers one T cell receptor beta chain sequence. The target antigen is unknown. The source of the sample is a study of shared clonotypes between healthy human individuals. Overall study results and limits: Only blood was sampled; tissue repertoires likely differ.

V lost 0 bases, J lost 4 bases, and 12 bases lay in between. The CDR3 extends over 15 amino acids. Germline V gene lookup returns CDR1 SGHRS and CDR2 YFSETQ. CD8 cells regarded as naive lacked CD45RO, were positively chosen for CCR7, and omitted terminally differentiated effector memory CD45RA+ cells. Deep-level assay runs were performed. The DNA input per sorted-subset replicate PCR was roughly 180 ng, corresponding to tens of thousands of T cell genomes. Profiled with immunoSEQ multiplex PCR; TCRdb holds only in-frame clones, not every one. The top ten clones hold less than 2% of a sample with more than 2 million clones, 85% to 95% of them seen once.

What was sequenced was naive CD8+ T cells from PBMCs. This rearrangement joins TRBV5-1 to TRBJ2-3; D tentatively fits TRBD1 or TRBD2 (6 bases each). The sequence came from a man between 18 and 35 years old in good health. Some clones in this sample may be carry-over from other donors' samples. CDR3 sequence reads: CASSLEGGLPDTQYF. Written as DNA, the CDR3 is TGCGCCAGCAGCTTGGAAGGGGGACTGCCAGATACGCAGTATTTT.